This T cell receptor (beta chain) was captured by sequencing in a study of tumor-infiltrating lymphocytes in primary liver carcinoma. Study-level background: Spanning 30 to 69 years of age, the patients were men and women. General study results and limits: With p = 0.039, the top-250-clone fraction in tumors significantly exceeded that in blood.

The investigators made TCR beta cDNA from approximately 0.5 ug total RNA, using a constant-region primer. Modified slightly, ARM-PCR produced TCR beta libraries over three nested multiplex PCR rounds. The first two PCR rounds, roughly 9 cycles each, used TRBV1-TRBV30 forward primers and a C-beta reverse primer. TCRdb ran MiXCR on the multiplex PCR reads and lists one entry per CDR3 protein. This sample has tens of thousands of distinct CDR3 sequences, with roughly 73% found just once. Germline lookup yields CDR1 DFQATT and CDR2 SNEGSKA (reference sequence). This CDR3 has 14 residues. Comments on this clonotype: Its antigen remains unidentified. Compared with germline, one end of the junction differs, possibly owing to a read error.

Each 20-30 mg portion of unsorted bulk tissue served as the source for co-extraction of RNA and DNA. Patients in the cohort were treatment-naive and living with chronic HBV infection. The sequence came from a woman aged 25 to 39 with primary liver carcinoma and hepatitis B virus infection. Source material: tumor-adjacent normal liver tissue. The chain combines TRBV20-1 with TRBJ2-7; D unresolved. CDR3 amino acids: CSAKLPEHIYEQYF. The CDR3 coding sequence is TGCAGCGCTAAACTTCCGGAACACATCTACGAGCAGTACTTC.